The 8 T cell receptor beta chains below were found in one sample sequenced in a study of cytomegalovirus exposure and HLA in healthy donors. With 60 Vbeta and 13 Jbeta primers, the PCR was carried out. Profiling relied on immunoSEQ multiplex PCR, and the TCRdb table lists in-frame clones only, not all of them. The table has more than 95,000 clones, 70% to 85% seen once. The sequenced sample consisted of PBMCs. These TCRs come from a woman aged 18 to 35 in good health and CMV-seropositive.

J is TRBJ2-7 and V is TRBV9, with a possible D match to TRBD2 (6 bases). This CDR3 comprises 14 residues. Germline CDR1 SGDLS, CDR2 YYNGEE. The ends were cut back, 4 bases at V and 0 bases at J, with 11 bases in the middle. The DNA of the CDR3 is TGTGCCAGCAGCCCCCACGGGAGCTCCTACGAGCAGTACTTC. Residues: CASSPHGSSYEQYF.

This rearrangement joins TRBV19 to TRBJ1-2, with 9 bases fitting TRBD1. The V segment lost 5 bases and the J segment 3 bases; nucleotides outside the gene matches: 1. CDR3 length equals 13 residues. Germline assignment: CDR1 LNHDA and CDR2 SQIVND (reference sequence). The CDR3 nucleotides are TGTGCCAGTAGTCGGACAGGGGACTATGGCTACACCTTC. Protein sequence: CASSRTGDYGYTF.

The sample holds a few counts of this clone. The V and J genes are TRBV27 and TRBJ1-1; no clear D gene. Germline V CDR1 and CDR2: MNHEY, SMNVEV (reference sequence). With 7 bases removed from V and 3 bases from J, the gap between germline ends came to 18 bases. CDR3 length: 15 residues. The CDR3 protein is CASITRRGRHTEAFF. CDR3 DNA sequence: TGTGCCAGCATCACAAGGCGAGGGCGCCACACTGAAGCTTTCTTT.

This chain links TRBV27 with TRBJ2-1; a weak D match, TRBD2 (6 bases). Trimming took off 5 bases at V and 3 bases at J, with 8 bases between the two ends. Germline CDR1 reads MNHEY; CDR2 reads SMNVEV (reference sequence). The CDR3 sequence is 13 residues long. DNA for the CDR3: TGTGCCAGCAGTGGGGACTTCTACAATGAGCAGTTCTTC. Its protein product is CASSGDFYNEQFF.

The V and J genes are TRBV19 and TRBJ1-2; D perhaps matches TRBD1 (5 bases). Trimming left V 3 bases short and J 3 bases short, with 11 bases between. The CDR3 covers 14 residues. Germline assignment: CDR1 LNHDA and CDR2 SQIVND (reference sequence). The CDR3 is CASSITGLDYGYTF. In DNA form, the CDR3 reads TGTGCCAGTAGTATTACGGGACTCGACTATGGCTACACCTTC.

V usage is TRBV28 and J usage is TRBJ2-1; 8 bases match TRBD2. The CDR3 runs 16 residues. Germline CDR1 MDHEN, CDR2 SYDVKM. Trimming removed 5 bases from V and 1 base from J; junction bases left unmatched: 7. CDR3 residues: CASSGPLAASYNEQFF. DNA of the CDR3: TGTGCCAGCAGTGGACCACTAGCGGCATCCTACAATGAGCAGTTCTTC.

The CDR3 region is CASSELTTGANVLTF. In DNA form, the CDR3 reads TGTGCCAGCAGTGAATTGACAACTGGGGCCAACGTCCTGACTTTC. V gene TRBV2 combines with J gene TRBJ2-6; no clear D gene. Germline CDR1 reads SNHLY; CDR2 reads FYNNEI. Between the trimmed V and J ends, which lost 2 bases and 2 bases, there was a span of 7 bases. There are 15 residues in the CDR3.

CDR3 amino acids: CASSEYMGARKEKLFF. CDR3 coding DNA: TGTGCCAGCAGTGAATATATGGGGGCAAGGAAGGAAAAACTGTTTTTT. V is TRBV25-1 and J is TRBJ1-4; TRBD1 might be the D (6 bases). CDR1 and CDR2 (germline): MGHDK, SYGVNS. This CDR3 is built from 16 residues. V lost 0 bases and J lost 8, with 16 bases in between.